This is a list of T cell receptor beta chains from one sample in a study of regulatory T cells in long-lasting Graves disease. TCRdb independently ran MiXCR on the multiplex PCR reads; one entry per CDR3 protein. The sample shows about 460,000 distinct CDR3 sequences, about 20% of them seen only once. Here the sequenced sample was peripheral blood mononuclear cells (PBMCs), taken when the disease was refractory, from a patient treated with antithyroid drugs. Source of these receptors: a female donor with Graves disease. Both conserved end residues are part of each CDR3. Each record gives: clone size, J gene, V gene, D gene, CDR3 protein, CDR3 DNA. A D gene is named only where the DNA matches it firmly. Not all rows give a size; the values are once, few, many and, for expanded clones, a class.

many	TRBJ1-1	TRBV15	.	CATAGYGTSNTEAFF	TGTGCCACCGCCGGGTACGGGACGTCGAACACTGAAGCTTTCTTT
many	TRBJ1-4	TRBV12-3/TRBV12-4	.	CASSLAPDEKLFF	TGTGCCAGCAGTTTAGCGCCAGATGAAAAACTGTTTTTT
many	TRBJ2-7	TRBV12-3/TRBV12-4	.	CASSPRSVWHEQYF	TGTGCCAGCAGCCCTCGATCTGTATGGCACGAGCAGTACTTC
many	TRBJ2-7	TRBV12-3/TRBV12-4	.	CASSLPRGPFYEQYF	TGTGCCAGCAGTTTACCCAGGGGACCCTTCTACGAGCAGTACTTC
many	TRBJ1-4	TRBV30	TRBD1	CALGTDEKLFF	TGTGCCTTAGGGACAGACGAAAAACTGTTTTTT
few	TRBJ1-2	TRBV5-1	TRBD1	CASSTSGGASGYTF	TGCGCCAGCAGCACCTCAGGGGGCGCGTCTGGCTACACCTTC
.	TRBJ2-3	TRBV7-8	.	CASSLGGVTDTQYF	TGTGCCAGCAGCTTAGGGGGAGTCACAGATACGCAGTATTTT
.	TRBJ2-7	TRBV7-6	.	CASSLVGSASYEQYF	TGTGCCAGCAGCTTAGTGGGAAGCGCCTCCTACGAGCAGTACTTC
.	TRBJ1-4	TRBV6-1	TRBD1	CASRVPGQGATNEKLFF	TGTGCCAGCAGAGTCCCGGGACAGGGGGCAACTAATGAAAAACTGTTTTTT
.	TRBJ1-1	TRBV5-5	TRBD1	CASSLGQGARRNTEAFF	TGTGCCAGCAGCTTGGGGCAGGGGGCGAGGCGGAACACTGAAGCTTTCTTT
few	TRBJ2-7	TRBV7-2	.	CASSQWRAGTGEQYF	TGTGCCAGCAGCCAATGGCGCGCAGGGACGGGCGAGCAGTACTTC
.	TRBJ2-1	TRBV10-3	TRBD1	CAISSPTQGANEQFF	TGTGCCATCAGCTCCCCGACACAGGGGGCGAATGAGCAGTTCTTC
many	TRBJ2-5	TRBV11-3	.	CASSITGTPQETQYF	TGTGCCAGCAGCATTACCGGGACACCGCAAGAGACCCAGTACTTC
.	TRBJ2-7	TRBV20-1	TRBD2	CSARVTSDSYEQYF	TGCAGTGCTAGAGTGACTAGCGACTCCTACGAGCAGTACTTC
.	TRBJ2-5	TRBV5-6	TRBD1	CASRQGANQETQYF	TGTGCCAGCAGGCAGGGGGCGAACCAAGAGACCCAGTACTTC
many	TRBJ2-7	TRBV28	.	CASSPMWGRTYEQYF	TGTGCCAGCAGTCCTATGTGGGGAAGGACCTACGAGCAGTACTTC
few	TRBJ2-7	TRBV7-9	.	CASSLGGPTYEQYF	TGTGCCAGCAGCTTAGGGGGGCCCACCTACGAGCAGTACTTC
many	TRBJ1-2	TRBV28	.	CASSLLWEGLSYTF	TGTGCCAGCAGTTTATTATGGGAGGGACTGAGCTACACCTTC
.	TRBJ2-2	TRBV6-8	TRBD1	CASSPLDRGRITGELFF	TGTGCCAGCAGCCCCCTCGACAGGGGGCGAATCACCGGGGAGCTGTTTTTT
few	TRBJ2-2	TRBV27	TRBD2	CASSLVMGGGRTTGELFF	TGTGCCAGCAGTTTGGTCATGGGGGGCGGGAGGACCACCGGGGAGCTGTTTTTT
.	TRBJ1-1	TRBV5-5	.	CASSASRRNTEAFF	TGTGCCAGCAGTGCCAGCCGTCGAAACACTGAAGCTTTCTTT
many	TRBJ1-3	TRBV6-5	TRBD1	CASSYAGTGATAGNTIYF	TGTGCCAGCAGTTACGCCGGGACAGGGGCCACAGCTGGAAACACCATATATTTT
many	TRBJ2-7	TRBV10-3	TRBD2	CAISDQAFSGRLEQYF	TGTGCCATCAGTGATCAAGCTTTTAGCGGGAGGCTCGAGCAGTACTTC
.	TRBJ2-3	TRBV11-2	TRBD2	CASSLDPSGGTQYF	TGTGCCAGCAGCTTAGACCCCTCCGGGGGGACGCAGTATTTT
many	TRBJ1-5	TRBV2	.	CASRDTGTAQPQHF	TGTGCCAGCAGAGATACAGGGACGGCTCAGCCCCAGCATTTT
many	TRBJ1-2	TRBV28	.	CASSSYGYTF	TGTGCCAGCAGTTCCTATGGCTACACCTTC
many	TRBJ2-7	TRBV2	.	CASSSTTQAYEQYF	TGTGCCAGCAGTTCTACCACTCAGGCCTACGAGCAGTACTTC
.	TRBJ2-5	TRBV19	TRBD2	CASSISSGGLRETQYF	TGTGCCAGTAGTATTTCGAGCGGGGGTTTGAGAGAGACCCAGTACTTC
few	TRBJ1-5	TRBV7-9	TRBD1	CASSYIGTGGGQPQHF	TGTGCCAGCAGCTACATCGGGACAGGGGGTGGTCAGCCCCAGCATTTT
many	TRBJ1-6	TRBV20-1	.	CSAMEVIYSPLHF	TGCAGTGCTATGGAGGTCATTTATTCACCCCTCCACTTT
.	TRBJ1-2	TRBV19	.	CASSNLRGENYGYTF	TGTGCCAGTAGTAACTTGAGGGGGGAGAACTATGGCTACACCTTC
.	TRBJ2-4	TRBV6-2/TRBV6-3	TRBD2	CASSESGRVANIQYF	TGTGCCAGCAGTGAATCGGGGAGGGTCGCAAACATTCAGTACTTC
.	TRBJ2-3	TRBV6-1	TRBD1	CASSTRQGMTDTQYF	TGTGCCAGCAGTACGAGACAGGGGATGACAGATACGCAGTATTTT
.	TRBJ1-2	TRBV6-9	.	CASSYGSGPPYF	TGTGCCAGCAGTTACGGGTCCGGCCCCCCCTACTTC
many	TRBJ1-2	TRBV6-1	TRBD1	CASRGTGDDPYGYTF	TGTGCCAGCAGAGGGACAGGGGACGACCCCTATGGCTACACCTTC
.	TRBJ2-1	TRBV28	TRBD2	CASSPPGGIYNEQFF	TGTGCCAGCAGTCCACCGGGGGGGATATACAATGAGCAGTTCTTC
.	TRBJ1-1	TRBV28	.	CASSKVGLSTEAFF	TGTGCCAGCAGCAAAGTAGGACTGAGCACTGAAGCTTTCTTT
many	TRBJ2-4	TRBV28	.	CASRPLQGGPAIQYF	TGTGCCAGCAGACCCCTACAGGGTGGGCCAGCCATTCAGTACTTC
once	TRBJ1-4	TRBV13	.	CASSLGPLPAAGEKLFF	TGTGCCAGCAGCTTAGGCCCTCTTCCGGCCGCTGGGGAAAAACTGTTTTTT
many	TRBJ2-2	TRBV11-3	.	CASSLGRASAGELFF	TGTGCCAGCAGCTTAGGCAGGGCGAGCGCCGGGGAGCTGTTTTTT
few	TRBJ2-4	TRBV13	.	CASSDASGAKNIQYF	TGTGCCAGCAGCGACGCGTCGGGAGCCAAAAACATTCAGTACTTC
.	TRBJ1-2	TRBV6-1	.	CAGRGREWNGYTF	TGTGCCGGCCGGGGCAGGGAATGGAATGGCTACACCTTC
.	TRBJ2-7	TRBV6-2/TRBV6-3	TRBD2	CASSPLPRASGTYEQYF	TGTGCCAGCAGCCCCCTCCCCAGAGCTAGCGGGACCTACGAGCAGTACTTC
.	TRBJ2-1	TRBV10-3	TRBD2	CAIITGTTYNEQFF	TGTGCCATCATCACCGGGACTACTTACAATGAGCAGTTCTTC
.	TRBJ2-7	TRBV10-3	.	CAISEGYGYEQYF	TGTGCCATCAGTGAGGGGTATGGGTACGAGCAGTACTTC
few	TRBJ1-1	TRBV20-1	TRBD1	CSAGTVSKAEAFF	TGCAGTGCTGGGACAGTCAGCAAAGCTGAAGCTTTCTTT